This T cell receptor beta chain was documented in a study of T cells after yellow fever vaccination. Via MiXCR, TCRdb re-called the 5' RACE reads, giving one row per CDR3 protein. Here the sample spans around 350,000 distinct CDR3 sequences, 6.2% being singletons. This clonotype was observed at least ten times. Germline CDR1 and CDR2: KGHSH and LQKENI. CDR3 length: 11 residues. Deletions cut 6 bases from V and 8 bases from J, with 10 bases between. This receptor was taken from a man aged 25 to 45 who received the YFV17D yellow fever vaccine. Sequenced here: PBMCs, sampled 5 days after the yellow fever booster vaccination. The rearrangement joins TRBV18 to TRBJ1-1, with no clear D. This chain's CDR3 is CASSPGGEAFF. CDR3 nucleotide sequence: TGTGCCAGCTCCCCCGGCGGGGAAGCTTTCTTT.